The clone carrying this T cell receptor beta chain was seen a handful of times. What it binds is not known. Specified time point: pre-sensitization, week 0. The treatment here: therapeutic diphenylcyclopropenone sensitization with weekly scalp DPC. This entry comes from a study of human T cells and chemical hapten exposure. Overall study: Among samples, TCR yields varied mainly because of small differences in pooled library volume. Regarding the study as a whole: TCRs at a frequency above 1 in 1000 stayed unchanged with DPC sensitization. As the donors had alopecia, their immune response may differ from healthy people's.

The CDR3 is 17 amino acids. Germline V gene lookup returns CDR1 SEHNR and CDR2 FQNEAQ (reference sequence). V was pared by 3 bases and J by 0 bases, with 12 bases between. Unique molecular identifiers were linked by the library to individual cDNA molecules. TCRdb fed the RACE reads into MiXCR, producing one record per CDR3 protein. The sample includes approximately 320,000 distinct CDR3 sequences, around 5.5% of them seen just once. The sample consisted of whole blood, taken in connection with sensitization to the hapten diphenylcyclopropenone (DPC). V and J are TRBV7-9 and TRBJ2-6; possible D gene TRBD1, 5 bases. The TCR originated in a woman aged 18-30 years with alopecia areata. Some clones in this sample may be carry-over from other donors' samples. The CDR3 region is CASSLNRPFSGANVLTF. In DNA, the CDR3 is TGTGCCAGCAGCTTGAACAGGCCCTTCTCTGGGGCCAACGTCCTGACTTTC.